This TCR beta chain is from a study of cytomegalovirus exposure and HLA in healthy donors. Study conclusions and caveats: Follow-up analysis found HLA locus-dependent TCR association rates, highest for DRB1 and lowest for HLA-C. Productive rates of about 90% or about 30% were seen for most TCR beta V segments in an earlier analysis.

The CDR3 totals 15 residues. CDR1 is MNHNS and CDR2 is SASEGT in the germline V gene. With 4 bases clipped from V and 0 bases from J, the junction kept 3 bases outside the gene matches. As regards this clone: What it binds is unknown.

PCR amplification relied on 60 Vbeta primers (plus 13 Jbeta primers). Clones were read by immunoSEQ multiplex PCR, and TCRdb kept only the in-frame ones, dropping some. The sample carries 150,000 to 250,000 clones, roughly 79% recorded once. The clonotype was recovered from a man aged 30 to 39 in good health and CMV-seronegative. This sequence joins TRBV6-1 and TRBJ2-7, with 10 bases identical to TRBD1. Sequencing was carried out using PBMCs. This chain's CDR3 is CASSVGTGDSYEQYF. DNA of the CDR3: TGTGCCAGCAGTGTCGGGACAGGGGACTCCTACGAGCAGTACTTC.